The source of this T cell receptor beta chain is a study of T-cell reconstitution after alpha-beta-depleted transplantation in children. Study-level results: Fresh T-cell production supplied most of the T-cell counts and diversity seen one year after transplant. After transplant, at about two months, alpha-beta T cells were reportedly derived from several hundred expanded graft clones. Surviving recipient T cells and thymic progenitors produced the high day-60 TCRbeta diversity seen in some patients.

CDR1 and CDR2 from the germline V gene are SEHNR and FQNEAQ (reference sequence). V was shortened by 1 base and J by 6 bases, with 10 bases between the two germline ends. This CDR3 contains 14 residues. Unique molecular identifiers were incorporated during preparation of the TCRbeta library. Each CDR3 protein gets one entry after TCRdb re-called the PCR reads with MiXCR. The sample shows roughly 5,900 distinct CDR3 sequences, less than 20% of them seen only once. This clonotype was counted at least ten times. The antigen is unknown. The sequenced sample was PBMCs, mostly from graft donor cells, obtained 180 days after TCRalphabeta/CD19-depleted stem cell transplant. The receptor comes from a patient younger than 10 who had a stem cell transplant for inherited bone marrow failure, so the T cells may come from the graft donor. The rearrangement links TRBV7-9 to TRBJ2-4; D might be TRBD2 (5 bases). For the CDR3, the DNA is TGTGCCAGCAGCTTAGTCGGGATGGGAAACATTCAGTACTTC. Translated: CASSLVGMGNIQYF.